A selection of T cell receptor beta chains follows, all from one sample in a study of shared clonotypes between healthy human individuals. TCRdb's table, derived via immunoSEQ multiplex PCR, lists solely in-frame clones and lacks some. This repertoire shows about 580,000 clones, roughly 98% found once; its top ten account for 0.3%. Source material: naive CD8+ T cells sorted from blood. These receptors all come from a man in his thirties or forties in good health. Each CDR3 is given with its conserved first and last residue. The order of the fields is D gene, clone size, V gene, J gene, CDR3 protein, CDR3 DNA. The D gene is left open where the match is weak. The size of a clone is reported for some rows only, either as once, few or many, or as a class for expanded clones.

.	.	TRBV2	TRBJ2-5	CASSERLLALESETQYF	TGTGCCAGCAGCGAACGGTTACTAGCCCTCGAATCAGAGACCCAGTACTTC
.	.	TRBV6-5	TRBJ2-7	CVSQSPYEQYF	TGCGTAAGCCAGAGCCCCTACGAGCAGTACTTC
.	.	TRBV5-1	TRBJ1-1	CASSLLNLGAEAFF	TGCGCCAGCAGCTTGCTGAACCTTGGGGCTGAAGCTTTCTTT
TRBD2	.	TRBV11-2	TRBJ2-7	CASSSSSASGPYEQYF	TGTGCCAGCAGCTCCTCTTCCGCTAGCGGGCCCTACGAGCAGTACTTC
TRBD2	.	TRBV27	TRBJ2-7	CASSFSGNGYEQYF	TGTGCCAGCAGTTTCAGCGGGAATGGGTACGAGCAGTACTTC
TRBD2	.	TRBV4-3	TRBJ2-1	CASSPSGGASYNEQFF	TGCGCCAGCAGCCCGAGCGGGGGAGCCTCCTACAATGAGCAGTTCTTC
.	.	TRBV7-9	TRBJ2-7	CASSYSGEQYF	TGTGCCAGCAGCTATTCTGGGGAGCAGTACTTC
.	once	TRBV5-1	TRBJ2-1	CASSPDRWGALPLDEQFF	TGCGCCAGCAGCCCCGACAGGTGGGGGGCCCTCCCCCTCGATGAGCAGTTCTTC
.	.	TRBV4-3	TRBJ1-4	CASSYRVGEKLFF	TGCGCCAGCAGCTACAGGGTAGGAGAAAAACTGTTTTTT
.	.	TRBV27	TRBJ2-1	CASREQYPSYNEQFF	TGTGCCAGCAGGGAACAGTATCCATCTTACAATGAGCAGTTCTTC
.	.	TRBV28	TRBJ2-7	CASSRGILTYEQYF	TGTGCCAGCAGCCGGGGCATTCTAACCTACGAGCAGTACTTC
TRBD1	.	TRBV15	TRBJ2-7	CATSWAGGALPYEQYF	TGTGCCACCAGCTGGGCAGGGGGTGCCCTTCCCTACGAGCAGTACTTC
.	.	TRBV29-1	TRBJ2-1	CSVVVNEQFF	TGCAGCGTTGTAGTCAATGAGCAGTTCTTC
.	once	TRBV29-1	TRBJ2-1	CSSGVSYNEQFF	TGCAGCTCTGGTGTGTCCTACAATGAGCAGTTCTTC
TRBD2	.	TRBV28	TRBJ2-3	CASSAGGRSTDTQYF	TGTGCCAGCAGTGCGGGAGGGCGGAGCACAGATACGCAGTATTTT
TRBD2	.	TRBV29-1	TRBJ2-2	CSVESSGSLSGELFF	TGCAGCGTTGAGTCTAGCGGGAGCTTAAGTGGGGAGCTGTTTTTT
TRBD1	.	TRBV4-3	TRBJ2-2	CASSLDRGGNTGELFF	TGCGCCAGCAGTCTGGACAGGGGGGGGAACACCGGGGAGCTGTTTTTT
.	.	TRBV7-3	TRBJ2-7	CASSSSPAYEQYF	TGTGCCAGCAGCTCATCCCCTGCCTACGAGCAGTACTTC
TRBD2	.	TRBV13	TRBJ2-3	CASSLGTSRQYF	TGTGCCAGCAGCTTAGGGACTAGCCGGCAGTATTTT
.	.	TRBV28	TRBJ2-7	CASSFQVTYEQYF	TGTGCCAGCAGTTTCCAGGTAACCTACGAGCAGTACTTC
.	.	TRBV5-1	TRBJ2-3	CASFRGATDTQYF	TGCGCCAGTTTCAGGGGAGCGACAGATACGCAGTATTTT
TRBD2	.	TRBV2	TRBJ2-3	CASRSRLAGGEDTQYF	TGTGCCAGCAGATCCAGACTAGCTGGAGGGGAAGATACGCAGTATTTT
.	.	TRBV27	TRBJ2-7	CASSLSSGYEQYF	TGTGCCAGCAGTTTAAGTTCAGGGTACGAGCAGTACTTC
.	.	TRBV6-5	TRBJ2-7	CASGIRYEQYF	TGTGCCAGCGGTATAAGATACGAGCAGTACTTC
.	.	TRBV7-8	TRBJ2-7	CASSPPIPSGEQYF	TGTGCCAGCAGCCCCCCGATTCCCTCGGGGGAGCAGTACTTC
TRBD1	.	TRBV5-1	TRBJ2-7	CASSTGQGMSSYEQYF	TGCGCCAGCAGCACTGGACAGGGAATGAGCTCCTACGAGCAGTACTTC
TRBD2	.	TRBV10-2	TRBJ2-1	CASRTAGVYNEQFF	TGCGCCAGCCGAACAGCGGGAGTGTACAATGAGCAGTTCTTC
.	.	TRBV9	TRBJ2-7	CASSVQEGTFLGEQYF	TGTGCCAGCAGCGTCCAAGAGGGGACTTTTCTGGGCGAGCAGTACTTC
TRBD1	.	TRBV7-9	TRBJ1-2	CASSLGQGVVDGYTF	TGTGCCAGCAGCTTAGGACAGGGGGTTGTGGATGGCTACACCTTC
TRBD2	.	TRBV10-3	TRBJ2-1	CAISLGTSGNEQFF	TGTGCCATCAGTCTTGGGACTAGCGGGAATGAGCAGTTCTTC
TRBD2	.	TRBV6-5	TRBJ2-1	CASSYSPLGRDEQFF	TGTGCCAGCAGTTACTCGCCCCTCGGGAGGGATGAGCAGTTCTTC
.	.	TRBV5-5	TRBJ1-3	CASSLPPGGEGNTIYF	TGTGCCAGCAGCTTGCCCCCAGGTGGGGAAGGAAACACCATATATTTT
TRBD1	.	TRBV5-4	TRBJ2-7	CASSIRQGADEQYF	TGTGCCAGCAGCATAAGACAGGGGGCGGACGAGCAGTACTTC
.	.	TRBV27	TRBJ2-7	CASSPRPGEQYF	TGTGCCAGCAGTCCCCGACCGGGCGAGCAGTACTTC
TRBD2	.	TRBV9	TRBJ2-7	CASSPTFGGLVHEQYF	TGTGCCAGCAGCCCGACGTTCGGGGGACTAGTCCACGAGCAGTACTTC
TRBD1	.	TRBV7-2	TRBJ1-3	CASSPGQGLPSSGNTIYF	TGTGCCAGCAGTCCGGGACAGGGATTACCAAGCTCTGGAAACACCATATATTTT
.	.	TRBV7-9	TRBJ1-5	CASSPPGINQPQHF	TGTGCCAGCAGCCCCCCGGGGATCAATCAGCCCCAGCATTTT
TRBD1	.	TRBV10-3	TRBJ1-5	CASAGTGEGNQPQHF	TGTGCCAGTGCCGGGACAGGGGAGGGTAATCAGCCCCAGCATTTT
.	.	TRBV5-1	TRBJ2-5	CASSLDSFGLEETQYF	TGCGCCAGCAGCTTGGATTCATTTGGGCTCGAAGAGACCCAGTACTTC
.	.	TRBV27	TRBJ1-5	CASSLRGVGNQPQHF	TGTGCCAGCAGTTTGAGGGGAGTAGGCAATCAGCCCCAGCATTTT
.	.	TRBV6-5	TRBJ2-7	CASSYQLTHSYEQYF	TGTGCCAGCAGTTATCAACTGACGCATTCCTACGAGCAGTACTTC
.	.	TRBV30	TRBJ1-1	CAWSVLGLNTEAFF	TGTGCCTGGAGTGTACTGGGATTGAACACTGAAGCTTTCTTT
.	.	TRBV19	TRBJ1-5	CASSRGKSNQPQHF	TGTGCCAGTTCTCGAGGTAAAAGCAATCAGCCCCAGCATTTT
TRBD2	once	TRBV5-5	TRBJ2-4	CASRPRPTRGVAKNIQYF	TGTGCCAGCAGACCTCGCCCCACTCGGGGGGTAGCCAAAAACATTCAGTACTTC
.	.	TRBV7-2	TRBJ2-1	CASSFVLFSETSSYNEQFF	TGTGCCAGCAGCTTCGTTTTGTTCTCGGAGACTAGCTCCTACAATGAGCAGTTCTTC
TRBD1	.	TRBV6-5	TRBJ2-7	CASSYRGQGAYEQYF	TGTGCCAGCAGTTACCGCGGACAGGGGGCTTACGAGCAGTACTTC
TRBD2	.	TRBV4-1	TRBJ2-1	CASSQVLAGEINEQFF	TGCGCCAGCAGCCAGGTACTAGCGGGAGAAATAAATGAGCAGTTCTTC
TRBD2	.	TRBV27	TRBJ2-6	CASSRTSGRRAGANVLTF	TGTGCCAGCAGTCGAACTAGCGGGAGAAGGGCTGGGGCCAACGTCCTGACTTTC
TRBD2	.	TRBV15	TRBJ2-3	CATSSLTSGRADTQYF	TGTGCCACCAGCAGTCTAACTAGCGGGAGGGCCGATACGCAGTATTTT
TRBD2	.	TRBV4-3	TRBJ2-2	CASSQSFAGTSGSPNTGELFF	TGCGCCAGCAGCCAATCCTTTGCGGGGACTAGCGGGAGTCCGAACACCGGGGAGCTGTTTTTT
TRBD2	.	TRBV6-6	TRBJ2-2	CASSSGRLAVELFF	TGTGCCAGCAGTTCCGGGAGACTAGCGGTGGAGCTGTTTTTT
.	.	TRBV27	TRBJ2-3	CASSLGFVPGAQYF	TGTGCCAGCAGTTTGGGCTTTGTCCCGGGCGCGCAGTATTTT
TRBD1	.	TRBV5-1	TRBJ2-5	CASSFGTGRGETQYF	TGCGCCAGCAGCTTTGGGACAGGGAGGGGAGAGACCCAGTACTTC
.	few	TRBV6-5	TRBJ1-2	CASSYLRGNGYTF	TGTGCCAGCAGTTACCTCCGTGGGAATGGCTACACCTTC
.	.	TRBV7-9	TRBJ2-1	CASSSGVGEQFF	TGTGCCAGCTCCTCGGGGGTTGGTGAGCAGTTCTTC